These 13 T cell receptor beta chains share one sample of origin, sequenced in a study of blood T cell repertoires in COVID-19. Measured with immunoSEQ multiplex PCR; TCRdb has only the in-frame clones, and not every one. The sample contains 300,000 or so clones, more than 70% of which appear only once. Material: peripheral blood. These receptors were obtained from a man between 18 and 29 years old who had recovered from COVID-19.

The chain joins TRBV19 to TRBJ2-7; the D gene is possibly TRBD2 (5 bases). V was clipped by 3 bases and J by 5 bases, with 14 bases between them. CDR1 LNHDA and CDR2 SQIVND come from the germline V gene (reference sequence). The length of the CDR3 is 14 residues. The CDR3 DNA reads TGTGCCAGTAGTATTGGGAGCCTATCGGACGAGCAGTACTTC. Its protein product is CASSIGSLSDEQYF.

The rearrangement joins TRBV13 to TRBJ2-4; maybe TRBD1 (6 bases). The V end lost 5 bases, the J end lost 7 bases, and 15 bases lay between the germline ends. The CDR3 is 14 amino acids. Germline V CDR1 and CDR2: PRHDT, FYEKMQ (reference sequence). CDR3 sequence reads: CASSAQGKPNIQYF. CDR3 DNA: TGTGCCAGCAGCGCACAGGGAAAACCGAACATTCAGTACTTC.

The V and J genes are TRBV29-1 and TRBJ2-3, with a possible D match to TRBD2 (6 bases). The germline gives CDR1 SQVTM, CDR2 ANQGSEA. V lost 7 bases and J 2 bases, leaving 16 bases between the germline ends. This CDR3 contains 14 residues. CDR3 protein: CSAWRGGFTDTQYF. In nucleotides, the CDR3 is TGCAGCGCCTGGAGGGGAGGTTTCACAGATACGCAGTATTTT.

This chain uses TRBV27 with TRBJ2-7; weak D call: TRBD1 (5 bases). V gave up 6 bases and J gave up 0 bases, with 15 bases separating them. Germline-derived CDR1 and CDR2 are MNHEY and SMNVEV (reference sequence). The CDR3 consists of 15 residues. Written as DNA, the CDR3 is TGTGCCAGCAGCCCTGGACACGCTGTCTCCTACGAGCAGTACTTC. Translation: CASSPGHAVSYEQYF.

This clone was seen a handful of times. The chain joins TRBV6-1 to TRBJ2-1; no firm D call. Trimming cost V 3 bases and J 4 bases, with 10 bases left between them. This CDR3 region has 14 residues. From germline, CDR1 is MNHNS and CDR2 SASEGT. Here the CDR3 DNA reads TGTGCCAGCAGTGAGATTGGAGCTTACAATGAGCAGTTCTTC. This encodes CASSEIGAYNEQFF.

This rearrangement joins TRBV4-3 to TRBJ1-4; a possible D gene is TRBD1 (5 bases). Looked up from germline, CDR1 is LGHNA and CDR2 is YSLEER. This CDR3 is built from 13 residues. Trimming took 0 bases from V and 13 from J, leaving 12 bases between them. CDR3 sequence reads: CASSQEPGGVLFF. CDR3 DNA: TGCGCCAGCAGCCAAGAGCCCGGGGGGGTACTGTTTTTT.

The chain is built from TRBV14 and TRBJ1-1, with no clear D. Between the trimmed V and J ends, which lost 4 bases and 4 bases, there was a span of 10 bases. Germline CDR1 is SGHDN and CDR2 is FVKESK. The CDR3 is made up of 13 amino acids. CDR3: CASSLQVGTEAFF. The CDR3 nucleotides read TGTGCCAGCAGCCTCCAGGTTGGCACTGAAGCTTTCTTT.

The chain couples TRBV2 to TRBJ2-1, with 8 bases lining up with TRBD1. Per the germline V gene, CDR1 is SNHLY and CDR2 is FYNNEI. V lost 3 bases to trimming and J lost 0 bases; unmatched junction nucleotides: 4. The CDR3 runs 16 residues. CDR3 in amino acids: CASSEDRAYSYNEQFF. In DNA, the CDR3 is TGTGCCAGCAGTGAGGACAGGGCCTACTCCTACAATGAGCAGTTCTTC.

This clone has at least ten counts. The chain is built from TRBV19 and TRBJ1-4, with 7 bases fitting TRBD1. The CDR3 has 15 residues. CDR1 LNHDA and CDR2 SQIVND come from the germline V gene (reference sequence). V was pared by 5 bases and J by 4 bases, with 7 bases of the junction left unmatched. In DNA form, the CDR3 reads TGTGCCAGTAGTTCTCGGACAGGCCTTAATGAAAAACTGTTTTTT. It translates to CASSSRTGLNEKLFF.

The chain is built from TRBV29-1 and TRBJ2-1, with 8 bases that match TRBD2. The V segment lost 6 bases and the J segment 0 bases; nucleotides outside the gene matches: 4. This CDR3 contains 14 residues. CDR1 SQVTM and CDR2 ANQGSEA come from the germline V gene. The DNA of the CDR3 is TGCAGCGTATTAGCGGGGAACTCCTACAATGAGCAGTTCTTC. Its protein is CSVLAGNSYNEQFF.

The CDR3 DNA follows: TGTGCCAGCAGCCAAGAAGTCCCGGGGAACATCTATGGCTACACCTTC. It translates to CASSQEVPGNIYGYTF. The chain is built from TRBV3-1 (or the pseudogene TRBV3-2) and TRBJ1-2, with D unclear. Germline V CDR1 and CDR2: LGHDT, YNNKEL (reference sequence). Trimming took off 0 bases at V and 4 bases at J, with 15 bases between the two ends. CDR3 length equals 16 residues.

The chain carries TRBV11-2 and TRBJ2-7; possible D gene TRBD2, 5 bases. This CDR3 comprises 13 residues. CDR1 and CDR2 (germline): SGHAT, FQNNGV. V lost 6 bases to trimming and J lost 3 bases, with 12 bases between them. The CDR3: CASRDSQFYEQYF. The CDR3 coding sequence is TGTGCCAGCAGGGACTCTCAATTCTACGAGCAGTACTTC.

The V call is TRBV6-2 or TRBV6-3, the J call TRBJ2-7, with D possibly being TRBD1 (5 bases). This CDR3 has 16 residues. CDR1 is MNHEY, CDR2 SVGEGT, per germline. V was pared by 2 bases and J by 2 bases, with 16 bases between. The CDR3 sequence: CASSYRSAGPPYEQYF. As DNA, the CDR3 is TGTGCCAGCAGTTACCGGTCTGCAGGGCCACCCTACGAGCAGTACTTC.